A selection of T cell receptor beta chains follows, all from one sample in a study of cytomegalovirus exposure and HLA in healthy donors. Produced via immunoSEQ multiplex PCR; TCRdb's table is partial and in-frame only. This table holds over 200,000 clones, 75% to 85% found once. Material for sequencing was PBMCs. These receptors all stem from a woman aged 55 to 70 in good health and CMV-seropositive. CDR3s include the opening cysteine and the closing phenylalanine or tryptophan. A D gene is named only where the DNA matches it firmly. Size values are once, few and many counts, or a class for expanded clones, and some rows have none.

size,D,J,V,CDR3,DNA
-,-,TRBJ1-5,TRBV2,CASSVRGSQHF,TGTGCCAGCAGTGTGAGGGGGTCCCAGCATTTT
-,-,TRBJ1-1,TRBV4-1,CASSQDVDTEAFF,TGCGCCAGCAGCCAAGATGTAGACACTGAAGCTTTCTTT
once,-,TRBJ1-5,TRBV15,CATSRDYLQPQHF,TGTGCCACCAGCAGAGACTACTTACAGCCCCAGCATTTT
few,-,TRBJ2-1,TRBV5-1,CASSPLDQRNEQFF,TGCGCCAGCAGCCCGCTGGACCAGCGGAATGAGCAGTTCTTC
-,-,TRBJ2-1,TRBV7-9,CASSLEEHNEQFF,TGTGCCAGCAGCTTAGAGGAGCACAATGAGCAGTTCTTC
-,-,TRBJ2-1,TRBV28,CASTSLTGEGNEQFF,TGTGCCAGCACCTCTTTGACAGGGGAGGGCAATGAGCAGTTCTTC
-,-,TRBJ2-5,TRBV7-9,CASSLSETQYF,TGTGCCAGCAGCTTGTCGGAGACCCAGTACTTC
-,-,TRBJ2-7,TRBV5-6,CASSLGGHAYEQYF,TGTGCCAGCAGCTTGGGGGGGCATGCCTACGAGCAGTACTTC
-,-,TRBJ1-1,TRBV29-1,CSVREPGAGGAFF,TGCAGCGTCCGAGAGCCGGGGGCGGGGGGAGCTTTCTTT
-,-,TRBJ1-2,TRBV4-1,CASSHTEYYGYTF,TGCGCCAGCAGCCACACAGAATACTATGGCTACACCTTC
-,TRBD2,TRBJ2-2,TRBV4-1,CASSQASGGNTGELFF,TGCGCCAGCAGCCAAGCTAGCGGGGGGAACACCGGGGAGCTGTTTTTT
-,TRBD1,TRBJ2-3,TRBV4-1,CASSQDLDRGSDTQYF,TGCGCCAGCAGCCAAGATCTAGACAGGGGTTCAGATACGCAGTATTTT
-,TRBD1,TRBJ1-5,TRBV27,CASSPGTGGQPQHF,TGTGCCAGCAGTCCCGGGACAGGCGGCCAGCCCCAGCATTTT
-,TRBD1,TRBJ1-2,TRBV6-1,CASTRDRTNYGYTF,TGTGCCAGCACCCGGGACAGAACTAACTATGGCTACACCTTC